One and the same sample provided the 23 T cell receptor beta chains below, sequenced in a study of PD-1 blockade in classical Hodgkin lymphoma. Every single patient, without exception, relapsed after autologous stem cell transplantation, and brentuximab vedotin exposure varied. Here immunoSEQ multiplex PCR was the method, and the copy in TCRdb shows in-frame clones only, minus some. The sample holds around 150,000 clones, less than 80% seen once. This specimen was peripheral blood mononuclear cells (PBMCs), taken before the second cycle of nivolumab. These receptors were taken from a human donor with classical Hodgkin lymphoma.

A remark on this clone: This CDR3 is also generated by other DNA sequences in the sample. The V and J genes are TRBV11-2 and TRBJ2-5; 11 bases fit TRBD2. V lost 1 base, J lost 4 bases, and 2 bases stayed unmatched. The germline CDR1 and CDR2 sequences are SGHAT and FQNNGV. CDR3 size: 15 residues. For the CDR3, the DNA is TGTGCCAGCAGCTTAGTAGCGGGGGGGCCAGAGACCCAGTACTTC. Protein: CASSLVAGGPETQYF.

Only one count was recorded for this clone. This sequence joins TRBV4-3 and TRBJ2-1, with 14 bases identical to TRBD2. The CDR3 consists of 20 residues. Germline V gene data show CDR1 as LGHNA and CDR2 as YSLEER. Losses at the gene ends were 3 bases for V and 0 bases for J; bases not matched to a gene: 10. CDR3 in DNA: TGCGCCAGCAGCCACTTAGGGACTAGCGGGAGAGGGGGCTCCTACAATGAGCAGTTCTTC. It translates to CASSHLGTSGRGGSYNEQFF.

CDR3 nucleotides: TGTGCCAGTAGTATAACAGGGATGGATGAGCAGTTCTTC. As protein: CASSITGMDEQFF. The chain combines TRBV19 with TRBJ2-1; the D gene is possibly TRBD1 (6 bases). The length of the CDR3 is 13 residues. V dropped 2 bases and J dropped 8 bases, with 10 bases sitting between them. Germline loops: CDR1 LNHDA, CDR2 SQIVND (reference sequence).

The CDR3 spells CASSLLGDTQYF. CDR3 DNA sequence: TGTGCCAGCAGCTTGCTAGGAGATACGCAGTATTTT. The chain recombines TRBV5-4 with TRBJ2-3; D gene unclear. Germline assignment: CDR1 SGHNT and CDR2 YYREEE (reference sequence). This CDR3 contains 12 residues. V was pared by 1 base and J by 5 bases, with 5 bases between.

The chain recombines TRBV6-5 with TRBJ2-7, with TRBD1 identical over 9 bases. The ends lost 6 bases at V and 5 bases at J; junction bases unmatched: 11. Germline V gene data show CDR1 as MNHEY and CDR2 as SVGAGI. This CDR3 is built from 15 residues. The CDR3 region is CASSVLGTGLDEQYF. The CDR3 DNA follows: TGTGCCAGCAGCGTACTCGGGACAGGGTTGGACGAGCAGTACTTC.

The sample holds a few counts of this clone. J is TRBJ2-7 and V is TRBV30, with TRBD2 identical over 11 bases. V dropped 0 bases and J dropped 4; count of bases not matched to a gene: 17. Germline V CDR1 and CDR2: GTSNPN, SVGIG (reference sequence). CDR3 size: 19 residues. The CDR3 coding sequence is TGTGCCTGGAGTGTAAATCTCGAACTAGCGGGAGCGGAAAGGTACGAGCAGTACTTC. It yields the protein CAWSVNLELAGAERYEQYF.

A few counts support this clone. J is TRBJ1-1 and V is TRBV7-2, with TRBD1 matching over 8 bases. The CDR3 length is 15 residues. Looked up from germline, CDR1 is SGHTA and CDR2 is FQGNSA. The J segment lost 1 base and the V segment lost 6 bases, leaving 7 bases of the junction unmatched. The CDR3 protein is CASRQQGGGNTEAFF. DNA for the CDR3: TGTGCCAGCAGACAACAGGGGGGAGGGAACACTGAAGCTTTCTTT.

In this sample, this clone turned up a few times. The chain combines TRBV7-9 with TRBJ2-7; D gene ambiguous. The CDR3 length is 13 residues. The germline V gene encodes CDR1 SEHNR and CDR2 FQNEAQ (reference sequence). Between the trimmed V and J ends, which lost 0 bases and 3 bases, there was a span of 6 bases. CDR3: CASSLAQFYEQYF. Here the CDR3 DNA reads TGTGCCAGCAGCTTAGCCCAGTTCTACGAGCAGTACTTC. The entire variable domain, with the rest obtained from reference TRBV7-9 and TRBJ2-7, is as follows: DTGVSQNPRHKITKRGQNVTFRCDPISEHNRLYWYRQTLGQGPEFLTYFQNEAQLEKSRLLSDRFSAERPKGSFSTLEIQRTEQGDSAMYLCASSLAQFYEQYFGPGTRLTVT.

The V gene is TRBV7-9, the J gene TRBJ1-5; 7 bases map to TRBD1. With V trimmed by 5 bases and J by 0 bases, 4 bases remained unmatched. CDR1 is SEHNR, CDR2 FQNEAQ, per germline (reference sequence). The CDR3 extends over 15 amino acids. The CDR3, as DNA: TGTGCCAGCAGCCCTGGGACAGTTAGCAATCAGCCCCAGCATTTT. Protein product: CASSPGTVSNQPQHF.

This chain connects TRBV5-4 to TRBJ2-2, with D perhaps TRBD1 (6 bases). Germline assignment: CDR1 SGHNT and CDR2 YYREEE (reference sequence). This CDR3 contains 17 residues. V lost 0 bases and J 0 bases, leaving 12 bases between the germline ends. The CDR3 DNA follows: TGTGCCAGCAGCTTGGCGCAGGGGATCTCGAACACCGGGGAGCTGTTTTTT. Residues: CASSLAQGISNTGELFF.

The J gene is TRBJ1-6, the V gene TRBV2; 7 nucleotides agree with TRBD1. The CDR3 contains 15 residues. The germline V gene encodes CDR1 SNHLY and CDR2 FYNNEI. Trimming took 5 bases from V and 4 from J; bases not matched to a gene: 5. CDR3 nucleotides: TGTGCCAGCAGTCCAGGGGGAGGATATAATTCACCCCTCCACTTT. It codes for CASSPGGGYNSPLHF. The full variable domain, with the rest looked up from reference TRBV2 and TRBJ1-6, is EPEVTQTPSHQVTQMGQEVILRCVPISNHLYFYWYRQILGQKVEFLVSFYNNEISEKSEIFDDQFSVERPDGSNFTLKIRSTKLEDSAMYFCASSPGGGYNSPLHFGNGTRLTVT.

The rearrangement joins TRBV11-2 to TRBJ2-7; possible D gene TRBD2, 5 bases. The length of the CDR3 is 13 residues. V was shortened by 0 bases and J by 11 bases, with 14 bases between the two germline ends. CDR1 and CDR2 from the germline V gene are SGHAT and FQNNGV. The CDR3 sequence is CASSLDRGSSKYF. The CDR3 DNA reads as TGTGCCAGCAGCTTAGATCGTGGGTCTAGCAAGTACTTC.

V and J are TRBV4-1 and TRBJ2-3; D is ambiguous. Germline CDR1 and CDR2: MGHRA and YSYEKL. The V and J ends lost 4 bases and 2 bases respectively, with 10 bases between them. CDR3 length: 14 amino acids. The CDR3 loop reads CASSPPVATDTQYF. CDR3 sequence (DNA): TGCGCCAGCAGCCCACCGGTAGCCACAGATACGCAGTATTTT.

The J gene is TRBJ2-3, the V gene TRBV5-1; perhaps TRBD2 as D (6 bases). Trimming took off 4 bases at V and 9 bases at J, with 18 bases between the two ends. The V gene's germline CDR1 is SGHRS and CDR2 YFSETQ. This CDR3 spans 14 amino acids. The CDR3 reads CASSPEGRGETQYF. CDR3 in DNA: TGCGCCAGCAGCCCGGAGGGGCGGGGAGAGACGCAGTATTTT.

In regard to this clone: Distinct nucleotide sequences in the sample also encode this CDR3. CDR3 DNA sequence: TGTGCCAGTAGTATAGAGAGGATGGCTGAAGCTTTCTTT. As protein: CASSIERMAEAFF. This sequence joins TRBV19 and TRBJ1-1, with no clear D. The V end lost 0 bases, the J end lost 6 bases, and 8 bases lay between the germline ends. The CDR3 runs to 13 residues. CDR1 is LNHDA and CDR2 is SQIVND in the germline V gene (reference sequence).

This clone was picked up one time. The chain recombines TRBV5-8 with TRBJ2-3; D perhaps matches TRBD2 (6 bases). The CDR3 consists of 14 residues. From germline, CDR1 is SGHTS and CDR2 YDEGEE. The germline V and J ends were trimmed by 6 bases and 3 bases, with 14 bases remaining between them. CDR3 nucleotide sequence: TGTGCCAGCACCATCCGGGGGATTACAGATACGCAGTATTTT. Encoded protein: CASTIRGITDTQYF. Full variable domain (rest looked up from reference TRBV5-8 and TRBJ2-3): EAGVTQSPTHLIKTRGQQATLRCSPISGHTSVYWYQQALGLGLQFLLWYDEGEERNRGNFPPRFSGRQFPNYSSELNVNALELEDSALYLCASTIRGITDTQYFGPGTRLTVL.

This clone appeared a few times. The genes are TRBV25-1 and TRBJ2-1; D might be TRBD2 (6 bases). CDR1 is MGHDK and CDR2 is SYGVNS in the germline V gene. Trimming removed 7 bases at V and 8 bases at J, with 18 bases between. The CDR3 is made up of 14 amino acids. CDR3 nucleotide sequence: TGTGCCAGCAAGGTCGGGGGTTGGTCGGATGAGCAGTTCTTC. It encodes CASKVGGWSDEQFF.

This chain links TRBV5-1 with TRBJ2-3, with TRBD1 identical over 11 bases. V gave up 3 bases and J gave up 0 bases; unmatched junction bases: 3. Germline values: CDR1 SGHRS, CDR2 YFSETQ. CDR3 length: 16 residues. The DNA for the CDR3 is TGCGCCAGCAGCTCCGGACAGGGGGCCAGCACAGATACGCAGTATTTT. The encoded protein is CASSSGQGASTDTQYF.

The chain couples TRBV6-6 to TRBJ2-1, with 9 bases identical to TRBD1. The CDR3 extends over 15 amino acids. V was pared by 2 bases and J by 12 bases, with 11 bases of the junction left unmatched. Per germline, CDR1 MNHNY and CDR2 SVGAGI (reference sequence). The CDR3 DNA reads as TGTGCCAGCAGTTACGTGGGACAGGGAGGCGGGGGGCAGTTCTTC. This translates into CASSYVGQGGGGQFF.

CDR3 residues: CASSPTSVNEQFF. In DNA form, the CDR3 reads TGTGCCAGCAGCCCGACTAGCGTTAATGAGCAGTTCTTC. This sequence joins TRBV7-7 and TRBJ2-1, with 8 nucleotides matching TRBD2. CDR1 and CDR2 (germline): SSHAT, FNYEAQ (reference sequence). This CDR3 has 13 residues. J gave up 7 bases and V 5 bases, and 4 bases lay outside the gene matches. The variable domain in full, completed from reference TRBV7-7 and TRBJ2-1, reads GAGVSQSPRYKVTKRGQDVTLRCDPISSHATLYWYQQALGQGPEFLTYFNYEAQPDKSGLPSDRFSAERPEGSISTLTIQRTEQRDSAMYRCASSPTSVNEQFFGPGTRLTVL.

The genes are TRBV5-1 and TRBJ2-2; TRBD2 agrees at 11 bases. The length of the CDR3 is 15 residues. Per germline, CDR1 SGHRS and CDR2 YFSETQ. Trimming removed 0 bases from V and 5 bases from J; junction bases left unmatched: 0. CDR3 DNA: TGCGCCAGCAGCTTGGGGACTAGCGGGACCGGGGAGCTGTTTTTT. Translation: CASSLGTSGTGELFF.

The chain uses TRBV11-2 and TRBJ1-2; 10 bases line up with TRBD1. This CDR3 is built from 15 residues. CDR1 is SGHAT and CDR2 is FQNNGV in the germline V gene. Losses at the gene ends were 5 bases for V and 6 bases for J; bases not matched to a gene: 9. In DNA, the CDR3 is TGTGCCAGCAGCGGAGGGGGGACAGGGGTGAATGGCTACACCTTC. It codes for CASSGGGTGVNGYTF.

The chain combines TRBV25-1 with TRBJ2-7, with D perhaps TRBD2 (6 bases). Germline CDR1 reads MGHDK; CDR2 reads SYGVNS. Trimming shortened V by 6 bases and J by 0 bases, and 12 bases separated the two germline ends. This CDR3 is built from 14 residues. CDR3 nucleotide sequence: TGTGCCAGCAGCGACCGGGGGTTCTCCTACGAGCAGTACTTC. It yields the protein CASSDRGFSYEQYF.